These 21 T cell receptor beta chains were sequenced from one sample in a study of blood T cell repertoires in COVID-19. TCRdb's table, derived via immunoSEQ multiplex PCR, lists solely in-frame clones and lacks some. This table holds about 430,000 clones, approximately 90% found once. The sample was PBMCs or T cells enriched from blood (not recorded which). The receptors originated from a woman aged 25 to 39 with acute COVID-19.

V gene TRBV3-1 (or the pseudogene TRBV3-2) combines with J gene TRBJ2-7; D is perhaps TRBD2 (6 bases). CDR3 length: 14 amino acids. The V gene lost 4 bases and the J gene lost 3 bases, with 13 bases spanning the gap. Germline V gene data show CDR1 as LGHDT and CDR2 as YNNKEL (reference sequence). CDR3 residues: CASSLRGTFYEQYF. The CDR3 DNA reads as TGTGCCAGCAGCCTCCGGGGGACGTTCTACGAGCAGTACTTC.

The rearrangement links TRBV4-1 to TRBJ2-6; D gene ambiguous. The germline gives CDR1 MGHRA, CDR2 YSYEKL. The CDR3 is 17 residues long. Trimming removed 0 bases from V and 0 bases from J, with 9 bases in between. The CDR3 DNA is TGCGCCAGCAGCCAAGATAAAGGCGGCTCTGGGGCCAACGTCCTGACTTTC. Translation: CASSQDKGGSGANVLTF.

The chain uses TRBV5-1 and TRBJ2-2; 7 bases fit TRBD1. The junction had 5 bases not matched to a gene; V was cut back by 4 bases and J by 2 bases. Germline loops: CDR1 SGHRS, CDR2 YFSETQ. This CDR3 spans 15 amino acids. The CDR3 DNA reads as TGCGCCAGCAGCCTGGGACAGTTAAACACCGGGGAGCTGTTTTTT. Translating gives CASSLGQLNTGELFF.

The chain links TRBV5-4 to TRBJ2-3; 10 bases line up with TRBD1. This CDR3 spans 15 amino acids. Trimming cost V 4 bases and J 5 bases; bases outside gene matches: 7. Germline CDR1 is SGHNT and CDR2 is YYREEE (reference sequence). The CDR3, as DNA: TGTGCCAGCAGCGCCGGGACAGGGGAGGTAGATACGCAGTATTTT. Its translation: CASSAGTGEVDTQYF.

The sample holds one count of this clone. The rearrangement links TRBV19 to TRBJ1-2; TRBD1 agrees at 9 bases. With 3 bases clipped from V and 8 bases from J, the junction kept 19 bases outside the gene matches. The CDR3 extends over 18 amino acids. CDR1 LNHDA and CDR2 SQIVND come from the germline V gene (reference sequence). In nucleotides, the CDR3 is TGTGCCAGTAGTATTTTAAGGCAACAGGGGGCGCGAACTTGGGGCTACACCTTC. It specifies CASSILRQQGARTWGYTF.

This clone has only one observation. V usage is TRBV14 and J usage is TRBJ1-1; D is unresolved. Germline values: CDR1 SGHDN, CDR2 FVKESK. The CDR3 is 14 amino acids. V lost 0 bases, J lost 9 bases, and 14 bases lay in between. The CDR3: CASSQDSLPGKAFF. The CDR3 DNA reads TGTGCCAGCAGCCAAGATTCTCTTCCCGGTAAAGCTTTCTTT.

The genes are TRBV6-5 and TRBJ1-3, with D possibly being TRBD1 (5 bases). The length of the CDR3 is 13 residues. Deletions cut 6 bases from V and 0 bases from J, with 6 bases between. The germline V gene encodes CDR1 MNHEY and CDR2 SVGAGI. In DNA form, the CDR3 reads TGTGCCAGCAGACAGGCCTCTGGAAACACCATATATTTT. The encoded protein is CASRQASGNTIYF.

V is TRBV5-1 and J is TRBJ1-1, with D possibly matching TRBD1 (5 bases). CDR1 SGHRS and CDR2 YFSETQ come from the germline V gene. V shed 0 bases and J shed 5 bases, with 14 bases lying between them. This CDR3 has 15 amino acids. CDR3 sequence reads: CASSLGAGRDTEAFF. The DNA for the CDR3 is TGCGCCAGCAGCTTGGGGGCAGGGCGGGATACTGAAGCTTTCTTT.

The chain links TRBV6-6 to TRBJ2-5; possible D gene TRBD2, 6 bases. From germline, CDR1 is MNHNY and CDR2 SVGAGI (reference sequence). The ends were cut back, 6 bases at V and 3 bases at J, with 17 bases in the middle. This CDR3 contains 15 residues. As DNA, the CDR3 is TGTGCCAGCAGCCGGCGGGACCGAGACAAAGAGACCCAGTACTTC. Translation gives CASSRRDRDKETQYF.

V gene TRBV6-5 combines with J gene TRBJ2-7; D is possibly TRBD1 (6 bases). This CDR3 is built from 14 residues. V lost 5 bases to trimming and J lost 2 bases, with 13 bases between them. CDR1 and CDR2 (germline): MNHEY, SVGAGI. The CDR3 loop is CASSTRDKPYEQYF. The CDR3 DNA reads as TGTGCCAGCAGTACCCGGGACAAACCCTACGAGCAGTACTTC.

DNA for the CDR3: TGTGCCAGCAGCTTGTACGAGGTGGGTGAGCAGTTCTTC. Amino acid sequence: CASSLYEVGEQFF. The chain couples TRBV5-5 to TRBJ2-1; D unresolved. CDR1 is SGHKS, CDR2 YYEKEE, per germline (reference sequence). This CDR3 has 13 residues. V was trimmed by 1 base and J by 9 bases, leaving 11 bases between them.

The V gene is TRBV2, the J gene TRBJ1-5; 9 bases are a match to TRBD1. From germline, CDR1 is SNHLY and CDR2 FYNNEI. The length of the CDR3 is 14 residues. V trimming: 3 bases; J trimming: 7 bases; junction bases outside the gene matches: 4. CDR3 DNA: TGTGCCAGCAGTGATGGGACAGGGTTGCAGCCCCAGCATTTT. Residues: CASSDGTGLQPQHF.

This clone was counted only a few times. The CDR3 spells CASSQDGTGIYEQYF. CDR3 nucleotide sequence: TGCGCCAGCAGCCAGGACGGGACAGGGATCTACGAGCAGTACTTC. This rearrangement joins TRBV4-3 to TRBJ2-7, with 9 bases identical to TRBD1. The CDR3 covers 15 residues. After removal of 3 bases from V and 3 bases from J, the junction contained 6 bases not matched to a gene. Germline CDR1 is LGHNA and CDR2 is YSLEER.

The chain uses TRBV9 and TRBJ1-1, with D unresolved. CDR3 length: 13 residues. Trimming removed 0 bases from V and 6 bases from J, with 9 bases in between. Germline CDR1 reads SGDLS; CDR2 reads YYNGEE. The CDR3 sequence is CASSVVKRAEAFF. The CDR3, as DNA: TGTGCCAGCAGCGTAGTTAAGAGGGCTGAAGCTTTCTTT.

The chain recombines TRBV24-1 with TRBJ1-5, with 9 bases fitting TRBD1. This CDR3 is 14 amino acids long. Germline V gene data show CDR1 as KGHDR and CDR2 as SFDVKD. Trimming removed 2 bases from V and 6 bases from J; junction bases left unmatched: 1. This CDR3 is CATSDWDRAQPQHF. The CDR3 nucleotides are TGTGCCACCAGTGATTGGGACAGGGCTCAGCCCCAGCATTTT.

Concerning this clone: The junction differs from germline at one of its ends, possibly a read error. The chain couples TRBV18 to TRBJ1-2, with a tentative D call TRBD1 (5 bases). Germline values: CDR1 KGHSH, CDR2 LQKENI. There are 12 residues in the CDR3. CDR3 in amino acids: CVSSGGDYGYTF. The CDR3, as DNA: TGTGTCAGCTCGGGGGGAGACTATGGCTACACCTTC.

This sequence joins TRBV3-1 (or the pseudogene TRBV3-2) and TRBJ1-5; 11 bases are shared with TRBD1. The CDR3 consists of 14 residues. J was trimmed by 6 bases and V by 4 bases; bases with no gene match: 2. Per germline, CDR1 LGHDT and CDR2 YNNKEL (reference sequence). CDR3: CASSRDRGFQPQHF. For the CDR3, the DNA is TGTGCCAGCAGCCGGGACAGGGGGTTTCAGCCCCAGCATTTT.

The gene calls are TRBV20-1 and TRBJ1-2, with D possibly being TRBD1 (6 bases). Germline assignment: CDR1 DFQATT and CDR2 SNEGSKA (reference sequence). There are 13 residues in the CDR3. The V gene lost 3 bases and the J gene lost 3 bases, with 11 bases spanning the gap. CDR3 coding DNA: TGCAGTGCTAGTCACAGGGACGACTATGGCTACACCTTC. Its protein is CSASHRDDYGYTF.

The V call is TRBV21-1, the J call TRBJ1-3. TRBV21-1 is described as a pseudogene. This CDR3 comprises 16 residues. The CDR3 region is CASSSRPGNSGNTIYF. Written as DNA, the CDR3 is TGTGCCAGCAGCTCCCGCCCGGGGAACTCTGGAAACACCATATATTTT.

This chain connects TRBV5-6 to TRBJ1-2; D might be TRBD1 (6 bases). The CDR3 sequence is 16 residues long. Trimming left V 5 bases short and J 4 bases short, with 21 bases between. The germline V gene encodes CDR1 SGHDT and CDR2 YYEEEE. CDR3 DNA: TGTGCCAGCAGTCCCCGGCGGCAGGGGTCATTCTATGGCTACACCTTC. Translated: CASSPRRQGSFYGYTF. The full variable domain, with the rest looked up from reference TRBV5-6 and TRBJ1-2, is DAGVTQSPTHLIKTRGQQVTLRCSPKSGHDTVSWYQQALGQGPQFIFQYYEEEERQRGNFPDRFSGHQFPNYSSELNVNALLLGDSALYLCASSPRRQGSFYGYTFGSGTRLTVV.

V is TRBV5-6 and J is TRBJ1-5; TRBD1 matches at 8 bases. J lost 4 bases, V lost 7 bases, and 13 bases had no gene match. The CDR3 covers 16 residues. Germline CDR1 SGHDT, CDR2 YYEEEE. CDR3 DNA sequence: TGTGCCAGCTCAAGAGGACAGGGAAGGGGGAATCAGCCCCAGCATTTT. Translated: CASSRGQGRGNQPQHF.